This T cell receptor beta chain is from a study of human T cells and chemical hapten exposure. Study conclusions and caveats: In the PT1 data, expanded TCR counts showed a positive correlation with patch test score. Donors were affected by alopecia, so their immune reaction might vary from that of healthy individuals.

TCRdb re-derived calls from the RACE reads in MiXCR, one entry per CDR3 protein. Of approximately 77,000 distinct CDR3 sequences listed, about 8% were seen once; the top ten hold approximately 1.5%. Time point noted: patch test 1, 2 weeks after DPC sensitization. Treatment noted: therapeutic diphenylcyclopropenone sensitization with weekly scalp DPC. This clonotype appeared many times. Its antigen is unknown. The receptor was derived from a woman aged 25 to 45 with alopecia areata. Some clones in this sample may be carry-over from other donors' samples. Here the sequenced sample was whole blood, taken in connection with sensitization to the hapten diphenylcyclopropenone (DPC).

CDR3 in amino acids: CSARPQIITDTQYF. The CDR3 DNA follows: TGCAGTGCCCGCCCTCAGATTATCACAGATACGCAGTATTTT. The chain is built from TRBV20-1 and TRBJ2-3; D gene ambiguous. The V gene lost 6 bases and the J gene lost 2 bases, with 15 bases spanning the gap. Germline values: CDR1 DFQATT, CDR2 SNEGSKA (reference sequence). CDR3 size: 14 residues.